Shown below are 28 T cell receptor beta chains from a single sample sequenced in a study of vaccination and CD4 T cells after COVID-19. Treatment meaning: approximately 9-day PBMC culture with coronavirus spike peptide pools or control peptides (ViraFEST assay). Cultured CD4+ T cells had their DNA profiled by the Oncomine TCR Beta short-read assay. TCRdb redid the calling of the PCR reads with MiXCR, one entry per CDR3 protein. The sample carries some 15,000 distinct CDR3 sequences, about 55% recorded once. Antigen specificity for these receptors is unknown. Sequenced here: CD4+ T cells from blood, cultured in vitro, sampled before SARS-CoV-2 vaccination. Every receptor here comes from a human donor who had recovered from COVID-19.

The chain couples TRBV7-9 to TRBJ1-3, with TRBD1 as a possible D gene (5 bases). Germline CDR1 is SEHNR and CDR2 is FQNEAQ (reference sequence). The CDR3 extends over 15 amino acids. The V end lost 5 bases, the J end lost 3 bases, and 14 bases lay between the germline ends. The CDR3 spells CASSDGGGLGNTIYF. CDR3 DNA: TGTGCCAGCAGCGATGGGGGAGGACTTGGAAACACCATATATTTT.

This clonotype was found a few times. This chain uses TRBV6-5 with TRBJ1-5; D gene uncertain. V lost 1 base, J lost 1 base, and 5 bases lay in between. CDR1 is MNHEY, CDR2 SVGAGI, per germline. The CDR3 covers 14 residues. The CDR3 region has the DNA TGTGCCAGCAGTTACTTGCCCAGCAATCAGCCCCAGCATTTT. This sequence encodes CASSYLPSNQPQHF.

V usage is TRBV19 and J usage is TRBJ1-2, with D unresolved. CDR1 is LNHDA and CDR2 is SQIVND in the germline V gene (reference sequence). The CDR3 consists of 14 residues. The V end lost 1 base, the J end lost 5 bases, and 11 bases lay between the germline ends. The CDR3 DNA reads TGTGCCAGTAGTATAGGCGTAAGTCCTTATGGCTACACCTTC. This translates into CASSIGVSPYGYTF.

The J gene is TRBJ1-3, the V gene TRBV6-1; D is unclear. The CDR3 spans 13 residues. V lost 5 bases and J 0 bases, leaving 5 bases between the germline ends. Germline V CDR1 and CDR2: MNHNS, SASEGT. The CDR3 is CASSQNSGNTIYF. CDR3 DNA sequence: TGTGCCAGCAGTCAGAACTCTGGAAACACCATATATTTT.

This clonotype has more than one count but fewer than ten. The CDR3 DNA reads TGTGCCAGCAGGGGAGGACTAGCGGGAGAGGGTACGCAGTATTTT. It encodes CASRGGLAGEGTQYF. J is TRBJ2-3 and V is TRBV6-1; TRBD2 matches 13 bases. In germline, CDR1 is MNHNS, CDR2 SASEGT. The CDR3 runs 15 residues. Trimming cost V 6 bases and J 8 bases; bases outside gene matches: 8.

This rearrangement joins TRBV5-4 to TRBJ1-6; 11 nucleotides align to TRBD1. Germline loops: CDR1 SGHNT, CDR2 YYREEE (reference sequence). This CDR3 region has 15 residues. Trimming cost V 4 bases and J 10 bases; bases outside gene matches: 7. The CDR3 protein is CASSTGQGDESPLHF. DNA of the CDR3: TGTGCCAGCAGCACGGGACAGGGGGATGAATCACCCCTCCACTTT.

This chain uses TRBV7-9 with TRBJ1-1, with TRBD1 matching over 8 bases. The CDR3 consists of 15 residues. Losses at the gene ends were 5 bases for V and 5 bases for J; bases not matched to a gene: 10. The germline CDR1 and CDR2 sequences are SEHNR and FQNEAQ (reference sequence). This chain's CDR3 is CASSQQTGGLTEAFF. Here the CDR3 DNA reads TGTGCCAGCAGCCAGCAAACAGGGGGACTGACTGAAGCTTTCTTT. The variable domain in full, with the rest retrieved from reference TRBV7-9 and TRBJ1-1, is DTGVSQNPRHKITKRGQNVTFRCDPISEHNRLYWYRQTLGQGPEFLTYFQNEAQLEKSRLLSDRFSAERPKGSFSTLEIQRTEQGDSAMYLCASSQQTGGLTEAFFGQGTRLTVV.

The rearrangement uses TRBV11-2 and TRBJ1-5; 8 bases fit TRBD1. Trimming took 5 bases from V and 0 from J; bases not matched to a gene: 3. The germline CDR1 and CDR2 sequences are SGHAT and FQNNGV. The CDR3 is 15 residues long. CDR3 sequence reads: CASSRGTGSNQPQHF. The DNA of the CDR3 is TGTGCCAGCAGCCGAGGGACAGGTAGCAATCAGCCCCAGCATTTT.

The V gene is TRBV15, the J gene TRBJ2-7, with no clear D. Trimming stripped 1 base from V and 2 bases from J, with 12 bases between. CDR3 length: 15 amino acids. CDR1 and CDR2 (germline): LNHNV, YYDKDF (reference sequence). CDR3 nucleotide sequence: TGTGCCACCAGCAGAGTAGGGAACGCCGCCTACGAGCAGTACTTC. Protein product: CATSRVGNAAYEQYF.

This clonotype was seen a few times. The rearrangement joins TRBV7-2 to TRBJ1-5, with a weak D call TRBD1 (5 bases). From germline, CDR1 is SGHTA and CDR2 FQGNSA. V lost 1 base, J lost 4 bases, and 17 bases lay in between. The CDR3 consists of 17 residues. The chain's CDR3 is CASSLGSAGLGNQPQHF. The CDR3 nucleotides read TGTGCCAGCAGCTTAGGTTCGGCAGGGCTAGGGAATCAGCCCCAGCATTTT. The variable domain in full, with the rest retrieved from reference TRBV7-2 and TRBJ1-5, is GAGVSQSPSNKVTEKGKDVELRCDPISGHTALYWYRQSLGQGLEFLIYFQGNSAPDKSGLPSDRFSAERTGGSVSTLTIQRTQQEDSAVYLCASSLGSAGLGNQPQHFGDGTRLSIL.

V is TRBV29-1 and J is TRBJ1-5; possible D gene TRBD1, 5 bases. With 7 bases removed from V and 11 bases from J, the gap between germline ends came to 15 bases. The CDR3 covers 11 residues. Germline loops: CDR1 SQVTM, CDR2 ANQGSEA. The CDR3 region is CSAVREGTQHF. The CDR3 DNA follows: TGCAGCGCCGTCCGGGAGGGGACCCAGCATTTT.

There are a few counts of this clonotype. V usage is TRBV6-5 and J usage is TRBJ1-5, with D tentatively TRBD1 (5 bases). V was shortened by 3 bases and J by 5 bases, with 11 bases between the two germline ends. Germline CDR1 reads MNHEY; CDR2 reads SVGAGI. The CDR3 covers 14 residues. CDR3 DNA: TGTGCCAGCAGTTATGGGACGTCCGATCAGCCCCAGCATTTT. The encoded protein is CASSYGTSDQPQHF.

CDR3 bases: TGCAGTGCTAGCGGGAGGGCGCGCTACGAGCAGTACTTC. Amino acids: CSASGRARYEQYF. This sequence joins TRBV20-1 and TRBJ2-7, with 8 bases that match TRBD2. CDR1 and CDR2 from the germline V gene are DFQATT and SNEGSKA (reference sequence). CDR3 length: 13 amino acids. The V gene end was trimmed by 3 bases and the J gene end by 3 bases; junction bases not matched to a gene: 4.

The chain is built from TRBV28 and TRBJ2-3, with TRBD2 matching 10 bases. Germline-derived CDR1 and CDR2 are MDHEN and SYDVKM. V was pared by 5 bases and J by 6 bases, with 2 bases of the junction left unmatched. This CDR3 comprises 13 residues. For the CDR3, the DNA is TGTGCCAGCAGTCTAGCGGGAGCTGATACGCAGTATTTT. Amino acids: CASSLAGADTQYF.

The J gene is TRBJ2-7, the V gene TRBV7-9, with D possibly TRBD1 on 6 matching bases. The germline V and J ends were trimmed by 2 bases and 0 bases, with 14 bases remaining between them. This CDR3 region has 16 residues. Germline CDR1 reads SEHNR; CDR2 reads FQNEAQ (reference sequence). In DNA form, the CDR3 reads TGTGCCAGCAGCTTAATTCGGACAGCGAGCTCCTACGAGCAGTACTTC. This encodes CASSLIRTASSYEQYF.

This rearrangement joins TRBV7-2 to TRBJ1-5; D gene unclear. This CDR3 has 14 amino acids. The V end was cut by 5 bases, the J end by 6 bases, with 14 bases between. Germline assignment: CDR1 SGHTA and CDR2 FQGNSA. The CDR3: CASSRDGPGQPQHF. The DNA of the CDR3 is TGTGCCAGCAGCCGCGACGGTCCCGGTCAGCCCCAGCATTTT.

The chain joins TRBV2 to TRBJ1-2; the match to TRBD1 covers 7 bases. The length of the CDR3 is 11 residues. Germline V gene data show CDR1 as SNHLY and CDR2 as FYNNEI. V shed 5 bases and J 13 bases; nucleotides not matched to a gene: 7. The CDR3 protein is CASSSQGQTTF. The CDR3 bases are TGTGCCAGCAGTTCCCAGGGACAGACCACCTTC.

The chain uses TRBV7-2 and TRBJ1-1; TRBD1 might be the D (5 bases). CDR1 SGHTA and CDR2 FQGNSA come from the germline V gene. CDR3 length: 14 residues. V was cut by 4 bases and J by 5 bases, with 14 bases left in between. For the CDR3, the DNA is TGTGCCAGCAGCTCGGGACCGACCGGGACTGAAGCTTTCTTT. Its translation: CASSSGPTGTEAFF.

The chain couples TRBV7-9 to TRBJ2-2; no firm D call. Germline V gene sequence: CDR1 SEHNR, CDR2 FQNEAQ (reference sequence). The V and J ends lost 1 base and 6 bases respectively, with 9 bases between them. This CDR3 is built from 14 residues. This CDR3 is CASSLDHPAGELFF. DNA of the CDR3: TGTGCCAGCAGCTTAGACCATCCGGCCGGGGAGCTGTTTTTT. Full variable domain (rest looked up from reference TRBV7-9 and TRBJ2-2): DTGVSQNPRHKITKRGQNVTFRCDPISEHNRLYWYRQTLGQGPEFLTYFQNEAQLEKSRLLSDRFSAERPKGSFSTLEIQRTEQGDSAMYLCASSLDHPAGELFFGEGSRLTVL.

The J gene is TRBJ1-6, the V gene TRBV5-1, with TRBD1 matching over 9 bases. CDR3 length equals 16 residues. Germline V gene data show CDR1 as SGHRS and CDR2 as YFSETQ. J lost 5 bases, V lost 3 bases, and 6 bases had no gene match. In nucleotides, the CDR3 is TGCGCCAGCAGCTGGACAGGGGATTTGGATAATTCACCCCTCCACTTT. It yields the protein CASSWTGDLDNSPLHF.

The chain joins TRBV6-1 to TRBJ1-5; D may be TRBD1 (5 bases). The CDR3 spans 14 residues. Trimming shortened V by 6 bases and J by 3 bases, and 12 bases separated the two germline ends. Germline lookup yields CDR1 MNHNS and CDR2 SASEGT. This CDR3 reads CASRLGGNNQPQHF. For the CDR3, the DNA is TGTGCCAGCAGACTGGGGGGTAACAATCAGCCCCAGCATTTT.

This clonotype was seen a handful of times. The V gene is TRBV25-1, the J gene TRBJ1-6; the D is unclear. V was pared by 0 bases and J by 8 bases, with 11 bases between. The CDR3 has 15 residues. CDR1 and CDR2 (germline): MGHDK, SYGVNS. CDR3 sequence reads: CASSEYRGLDSPLHF. In nucleotides, the CDR3 is TGTGCCAGCAGTGAATATCGGGGATTGGATTCACCCCTCCACTTT.

V gene TRBV20-1 combines with J gene TRBJ2-4; D not resolved. The length of the CDR3 is 15 residues. V lost 1 base to trimming and J lost 0 bases, with 10 bases between them. Germline-derived CDR1 and CDR2 are DFQATT and SNEGSKA (reference sequence). The CDR3 nucleotides read TGCAGTGCTAGAGGATGGGCGTTAGCCAAAAACATTCAGTACTTC. Its protein is CSARGWALAKNIQYF.

V is TRBV7-6 and J is TRBJ2-1; TRBD2 is a possible D gene (5 bases). Looked up from germline, CDR1 is SGHVS and CDR2 is FNYEAQ. V lost 1 base and J 0 bases, leaving 10 bases between the germline ends. This CDR3 region has 16 residues. The CDR3 spells CASSLVSGSSYNEQFF. The CDR3 bases are TGTGCCAGCAGCTTAGTGTCGGGGAGCTCCTACAATGAGCAGTTCTTC.

The chain has TRBV10-3 and TRBJ2-3, with D perhaps being TRBD1 or TRBD2 (5 bases each). The CDR3 loop spans 14 amino acids. With 7 bases removed from V and 1 base from J, the gap between germline ends came to 12 bases. CDR1 and CDR2 (germline): ENHRY, SYGVKD. CDR3 sequence (DNA): TGTGCCATCAAGTGGGGGATAGGCACAGATACGCAGTATTTT. This encodes CAIKWGIGTDTQYF.

The chain links TRBV6-4 to TRBJ2-3; 8 bases are a match to TRBD2. Germline CDR1 is MRHNA and CDR2 is SNTAGT. The CDR3 has 16 residues. V was pared by 1 base and J by 4 bases, with 7 bases of the junction left unmatched. The CDR3 coding sequence is TGTGCCAGCAGTGACTTGGCTAGCGGGTTTGCAGATACGCAGTATTTT. It is translated as CASSDLASGFADTQYF.

This chain joins TRBV4-2 and TRBJ2-1; 7 bases fit TRBD2. J was trimmed by 2 bases and V by 0 bases; bases with no gene match: 4. Germline CDR1 is LGHNA and CDR2 is YNFKEQ. CDR3 size: 16 residues. The CDR3 protein is CASSQESGGAYNEQFF. The CDR3 coding sequence is TGTGCCAGCAGCCAAGAGTCGGGGGGTGCCTACAATGAGCAGTTCTTC.

Concerning this clonotype itself: Sequence at one end of the junction differs from germline and may be a read error. The rearrangement joins TRBV6-2 or TRBV6-3 to TRBJ2-5; 10 nucleotides align to TRBD2. CDR3 length: 16 residues. From germline, CDR1 is MNHEY and CDR2 SVGEGT. The CDR3 sequence is CASSYSFSGGRKTQYF. The DNA for the CDR3 is TGTGCCAGCAGCTACTCCTTTAGCGGGGGGCGGAAGACCCAGTACTTC.